This T cell receptor beta chain was observed in a study of CD8 T cells in Susac syndrome. The table lists this clonotype with a count of one. CDR3 length: 14 residues. V was trimmed by 4 bases and J by 3 bases, leaving 10 bases between them. The germline V gene encodes CDR1 SEHNR and CDR2 FQNEAQ (reference sequence). About 0.45 to 1 ug RNA was reverse transcribed with random hexamers. TCRdb fed the immunoSEQ multiplex PCR reads into MiXCR, producing one record per CDR3 protein. The data show hundreds of thousands of distinct CDR3 sequences, 93% seen once. The TCR sequence derives from a human donor with multiple sclerosis. The sequenced sample consisted of CD4+ T cells from PBMCs. This chain uses TRBV7-9 with TRBJ1-3, with D tentatively TRBD1 (6 bases). CDR3 residues: CASSSTGIGNTIYF. The CDR3 region has the DNA TGTGCCAGCAGCTCAACAGGGATTGGAAACACCATATATTTT.